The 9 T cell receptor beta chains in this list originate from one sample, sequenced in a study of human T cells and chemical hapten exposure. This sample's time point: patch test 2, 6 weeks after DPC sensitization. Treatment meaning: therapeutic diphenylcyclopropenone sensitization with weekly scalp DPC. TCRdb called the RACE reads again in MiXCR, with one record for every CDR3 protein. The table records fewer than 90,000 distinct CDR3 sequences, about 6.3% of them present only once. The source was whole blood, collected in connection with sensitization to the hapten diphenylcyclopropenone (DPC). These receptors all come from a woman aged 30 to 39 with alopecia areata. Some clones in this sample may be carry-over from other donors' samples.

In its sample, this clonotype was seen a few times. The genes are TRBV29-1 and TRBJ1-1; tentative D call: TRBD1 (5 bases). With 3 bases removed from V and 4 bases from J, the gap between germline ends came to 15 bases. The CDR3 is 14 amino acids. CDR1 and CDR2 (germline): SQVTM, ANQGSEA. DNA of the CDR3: TGCAGCGTTGATGGGGGGACTCCGGGCACTGAAGCTTTCTTT. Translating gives CSVDGGTPGTEAFF.

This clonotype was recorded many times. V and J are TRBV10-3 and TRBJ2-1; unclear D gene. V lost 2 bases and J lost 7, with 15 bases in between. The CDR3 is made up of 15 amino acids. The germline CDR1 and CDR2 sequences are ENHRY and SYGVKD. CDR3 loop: CAISEGPSERNEQFF. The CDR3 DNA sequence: TGTGCCATCAGTGAGGGACCCTCCGAGAGGAATGAGCAGTTCTTC.

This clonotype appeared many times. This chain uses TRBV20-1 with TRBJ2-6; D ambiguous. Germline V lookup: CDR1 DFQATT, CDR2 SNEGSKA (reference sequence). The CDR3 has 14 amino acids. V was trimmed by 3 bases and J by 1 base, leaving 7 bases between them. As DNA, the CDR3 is TGCAGTGCTAGTCGTCCTTCTGGGGCCAACGTCCTGACTTTC. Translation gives CSASRPSGANVLTF.

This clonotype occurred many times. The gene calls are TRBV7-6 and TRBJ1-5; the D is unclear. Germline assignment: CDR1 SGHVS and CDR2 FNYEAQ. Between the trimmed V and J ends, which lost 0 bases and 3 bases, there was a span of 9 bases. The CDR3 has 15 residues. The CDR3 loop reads CASSLASGLNQPQHF. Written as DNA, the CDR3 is TGTGCCAGCAGCTTAGCTTCTGGGCTCAATCAGCCCCAGCATTTT.

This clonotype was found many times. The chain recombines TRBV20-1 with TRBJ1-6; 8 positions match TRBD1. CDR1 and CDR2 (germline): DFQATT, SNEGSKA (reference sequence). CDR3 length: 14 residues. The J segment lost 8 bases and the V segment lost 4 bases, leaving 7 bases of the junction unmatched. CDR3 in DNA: TGCAGTGCTACTCCGGGACAGGTCGATTCACCCCTCCACTTT. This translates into CSATPGQVDSPLHF.

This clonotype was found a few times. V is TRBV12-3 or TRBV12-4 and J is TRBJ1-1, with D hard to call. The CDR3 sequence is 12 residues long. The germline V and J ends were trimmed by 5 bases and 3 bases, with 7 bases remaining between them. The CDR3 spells CASSVEYTEAFF. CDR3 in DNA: TGTGCCAGCAGTGTAGAATACACTGAAGCTTTCTTT.

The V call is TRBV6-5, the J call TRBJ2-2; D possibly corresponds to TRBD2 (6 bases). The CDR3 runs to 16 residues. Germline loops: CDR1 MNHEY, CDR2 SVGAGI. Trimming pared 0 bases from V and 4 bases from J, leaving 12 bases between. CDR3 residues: CASSYSGRLSTGELFF. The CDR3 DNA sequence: TGTGCCAGCAGTTACTCTGGGAGGCTAAGCACCGGGGAGCTGTTTTTT.

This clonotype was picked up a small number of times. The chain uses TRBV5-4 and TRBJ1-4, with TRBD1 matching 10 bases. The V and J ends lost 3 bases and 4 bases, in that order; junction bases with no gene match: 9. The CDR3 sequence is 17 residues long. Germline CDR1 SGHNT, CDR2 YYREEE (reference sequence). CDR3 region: CASSSSRDRGNNEKLFF. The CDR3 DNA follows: TGTGCCAGCAGCTCGTCCCGGGACAGGGGAAATAATGAAAAACTGTTTTTT.

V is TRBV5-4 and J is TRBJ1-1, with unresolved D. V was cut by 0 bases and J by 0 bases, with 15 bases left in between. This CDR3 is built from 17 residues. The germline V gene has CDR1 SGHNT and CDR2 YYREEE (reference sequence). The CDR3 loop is CASSLGIAVKMNTEAFF. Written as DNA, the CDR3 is TGTGCCAGCAGCTTGGGGATCGCAGTCAAAATGAACACTGAAGCTTTCTTT.